This T cell receptor beta chain was sequenced during a study of T cells in localized non-small cell lung cancer. Concerning this clone: No antigen is known for it.

The repertoire was sequenced with immunoSEQ multiplex PCR; TCRdb's copy has only in-frame clones and lacks some. The sample has 2,000 or so clones, more than 20% seen once. Study observations and caveats: Sequencing involved a lone tumor region, leaving heterogeneity possible. Longer overall survival associated with higher blood T cell density; shorter survival with higher adjacent-lung clonality. The highest T cell clonality was in uninvolved adjacent lung, above tumor. Median approximately 50 top-100 tumor clones were shared with paired adjacent lung.

This CDR3 is built from 16 residues. The germline V gene has CDR1 GTSNPN and CDR2 SVGIG (reference sequence). Trimming cost V 3 bases and J 6 bases, with 23 bases left between them. The sequencing used lung tumor tissue, collected before any cancer treatment. This clonotype originated in a woman between 35 and 70 years old with stage III lung adenocarcinoma. The V and J genes are TRBV30 and TRBJ1-1; D possibly corresponds to TRBD1 (5 bases). The CDR3 protein is CAWRGWNSPRGAEAFF. As DNA, the CDR3 is TGTGCCTGGAGGGGTTGGAATAGCCCGAGGGGTGCTGAAGCTTTCTTT.